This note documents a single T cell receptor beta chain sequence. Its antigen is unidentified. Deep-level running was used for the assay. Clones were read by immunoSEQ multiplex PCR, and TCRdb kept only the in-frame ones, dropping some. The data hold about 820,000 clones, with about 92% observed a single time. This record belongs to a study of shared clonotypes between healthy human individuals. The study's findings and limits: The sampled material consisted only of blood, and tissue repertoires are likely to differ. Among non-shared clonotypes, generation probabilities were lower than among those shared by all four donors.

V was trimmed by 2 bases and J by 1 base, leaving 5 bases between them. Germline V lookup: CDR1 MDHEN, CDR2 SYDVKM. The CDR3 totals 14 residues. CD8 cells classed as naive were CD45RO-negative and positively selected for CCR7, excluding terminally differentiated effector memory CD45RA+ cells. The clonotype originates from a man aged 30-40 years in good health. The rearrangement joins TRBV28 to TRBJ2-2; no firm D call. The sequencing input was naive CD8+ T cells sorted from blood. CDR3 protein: CASSLGVNTGELFF. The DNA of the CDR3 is TGTGCCAGCAGTTTAGGGGTGAACACCGGGGAGCTGTTTTTT.